This TCR beta chain was sequenced for a study of cytotoxic CD8 clonotypes in ibrutinib-treated CLL. Across the study: Averaging across samples gave approximately 260,000 productive templates and over 85,000 productive rearrangements. Study-wide points: Having risen at ibrutinib response, clonality had fallen back toward baseline by progression. Exceeding age-matched healthy donors, baseline clonality also tracked the counts of circulating CD8+ T cells. Contraction or stability on treatment characterized the public clonotypes, which were uncommon.

V lost 1 base and J 4 bases, leaving 12 bases between the germline ends. CDR1 and CDR2 (germline): SGHAT, FQNNGV. The CDR3 is 15 residues long. Profiling relied on immunoSEQ multiplex PCR, and the TCRdb table lists in-frame clones only, not all of them. Of thousands of clones listed, around 70% were seen once; the top ten hold around 37%. As regards this clone: Its target is not known.

The V and J genes are TRBV11-2 and TRBJ2-3, with D maybe TRBD2 (6 bases). The sequences come from PBMCs, collected before ibrutinib treatment. The TCR comes from a human donor with chronic lymphocytic leukemia. The CDR3 DNA reads TGTGCCAGCAGCTTAGGGGGGAGGTGGTCAGATACGCAGTATTTT. The encoded protein is CASSLGGRWSDTQYF. The variable domain in full, with the rest retrieved from reference TRBV11-2 and TRBJ2-3, is EAGVAQSPRYKIIEKRQSVAFWCNPISGHATLYWYQQILGQGPKLLIQFQNNGVVDDSQLPKDRFSAERLKGVDSTLKIQPAKLEDSAVYLCASSLGGRWSDTQYFGPGTRLTVL.